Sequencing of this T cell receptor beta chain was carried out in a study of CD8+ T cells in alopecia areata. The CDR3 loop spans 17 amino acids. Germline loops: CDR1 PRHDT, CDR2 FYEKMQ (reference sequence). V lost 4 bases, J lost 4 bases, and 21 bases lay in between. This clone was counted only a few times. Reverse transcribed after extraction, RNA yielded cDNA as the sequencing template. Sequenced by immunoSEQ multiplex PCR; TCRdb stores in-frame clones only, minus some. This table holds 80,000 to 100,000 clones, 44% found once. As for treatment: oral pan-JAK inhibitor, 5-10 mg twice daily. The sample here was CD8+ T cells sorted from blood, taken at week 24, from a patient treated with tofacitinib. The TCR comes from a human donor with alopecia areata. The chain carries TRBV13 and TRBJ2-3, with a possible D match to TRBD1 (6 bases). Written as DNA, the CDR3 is TGTGCCAGCAGCTCAATATTGTTCGGACAGTCCTCAGATACGCAGTATTTT. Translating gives CASSSILFGQSSDTQYF.